The text below deals with one T cell receptor beta chain. Its matching antigen is unknown. Cycle 7 day 1, cycle 4 day 1, and baseline were the timepoints at which blood was sampled. This sample stems from a study of OX40 agonist ivuxolimab in advanced cancers. Overall study context: The study enrolled dose-escalation patients with hepatocellular carcinoma, melanoma, renal cell or head and neck cancer.

Points from the study as a whole: Expanded clones were, on average, more numerous in CD8+ T cells than in CD4+.

TCRdb's copy holds only in-frame clones and misses some; the assay was immunoSEQ multiplex PCR. The data show around 70,000 clones, around four fifths seen once. Germline V lookup: CDR1 WNHNN, CDR2 SYGVQD (reference sequence). Deletions cut 6 bases from V and 3 bases from J, with 18 bases between. This CDR3 comprises 15 residues. This clonotype was sampled from an adult with an advanced solid tumor such as melanoma, head and neck, liver or kidney cancer. The source was CD4+ or CD8+ T cells sorted from blood, collected in a trial of the OX40 agonist ivuxolimab. V is TRBV10-1 and J is TRBJ2-7, with a possible D match to TRBD2 (7 bases). The CDR3 loop is CASRGRAGVNYEQYF. CDR3 nucleotide sequence: TGCGCCAGCAGGGGGAGGGCAGGGGTGAACTACGAGCAGTACTTC.